Each of the 11 T cell receptor beta chains below was sequenced from the same sample in a study of cytomegalovirus exposure and HLA in healthy donors. The PCR ran on 60 Vbeta and 13 Jbeta primers. Generated by immunoSEQ multiplex PCR, the TCRdb table keeps only in-frame clones and is missing some. The sample holds about 120,000 clones; 79% are singletons and the top ten take around 4.4%. The sample taken for sequencing was PBMCs. These receptor sequences come from a man aged 30-40 years in good health and CMV-seropositive.

This clone was seen only a few times. The chain employs TRBV9 and TRBJ2-5; D gene unclear. The CDR3 is made up of 14 amino acids. Trimming removed 2 bases at V and 0 bases at J, with 8 bases between. Germline V CDR1 and CDR2: SGDLS, YYNGEE. CDR3 protein: CASSVSTNQETQYF. Written as DNA, the CDR3 is TGTGCCAGCAGCGTTTCGACAAACCAAGAGACCCAGTACTTC.

The rearrangement uses TRBV7-8 and TRBJ2-2; 13 bases align to TRBD2. V lost 6 bases and J lost 4; bases outside the gene matches: 5. The CDR3 contains 16 residues. From germline, CDR1 is SGHVS and CDR2 FQNEAQ. The CDR3 nucleotides are TGTGCCAGCAGGTTACTAGCGGGAGGGTTCACCGGGGAGCTGTTTTTT. The encoded protein is CASRLLAGGFTGELFF. Using reference TRBV7-8 and TRBJ2-2 for the parts outside the CDR3, the full variable domain is GAGVSQSPRYKVAKRGQDVALRCDPISGHVSLFWYQQALGQGPEFLTYFQNEAQLDKSGLPSDRFFAERPEGSVSTLKIQRTQQEDSAVYLCASRLLAGGFTGELFFGEGSRLTVL.

V and J are TRBV27 and TRBJ2-2; D uncertain. The CDR3 sequence is 14 residues long. Germline V gene sequence: CDR1 MNHEY, CDR2 SMNVEV (reference sequence). The V gene lost 6 bases and the J gene lost 4 bases, with 12 bases spanning the gap. The CDR3 reads CASRELIFTGELFF. DNA for the CDR3: TGTGCCAGCAGGGAGTTGATTTTCACCGGGGAGCTGTTTTTT.

This chain joins TRBV9 and TRBJ2-2; D gene unclear. V was shortened by 0 bases and J by 6 bases, with 6 bases between the two germline ends. Germline V lookup: CDR1 SGDLS, CDR2 YYNGEE. The CDR3 length is 13 residues. This chain's CDR3 is CASSVAVAGELFF. The CDR3, as DNA: TGTGCCAGCAGCGTAGCGGTAGCCGGGGAGCTGTTTTTT.

In this sample, this clone turned up a few times. The chain employs TRBV6-4 and TRBJ2-5, with D possibly TRBD1 on 7 matching bases. V gave up 3 bases and J gave up 5 bases, with 19 bases separating them. The CDR3 totals 16 residues. Germline V gives CDR1 MRHNA, CDR2 SNTAGT. The CDR3: CASSEPRAGGRETQYF. The CDR3 bases are TGTGCCAGCAGTGAGCCCCGGGCAGGGGGGCGGGAGACCCAGTACTTC.

The chain couples TRBV7-8 to TRBJ2-1; possibly TRBD1 for D (8 bases). Trimming took 4 bases from V and 0 from J, leaving 16 bases between them. The CDR3 loop spans 17 amino acids. CDR1 and CDR2 from the germline V gene are SGHVS and FQNEAQ. CDR3 region: CASSSHRGGSSYNEQFF. CDR3 DNA sequence: TGTGCCAGCAGCTCCCACAGGGGGGGGAGCTCCTACAATGAGCAGTTCTTC.

This clone turned up a few times. V gene TRBV4-3 combines with J gene TRBJ2-1; tentatively, D is TRBD1 (6 bases). This CDR3 region has 13 residues. V lost 6 bases to trimming and J lost 3 bases, with 9 bases between them. Looked up from germline, CDR1 is LGHNA and CDR2 is YSLEER. CDR3 sequence reads: CASSTGLYNEQFF. The CDR3 coding sequence is TGCGCCAGCAGTACAGGGCTCTACAATGAGCAGTTCTTC.

A word on this clone: As the CDR3 is not closed by the conserved phenylalanine or tryptophan, this likely results from a read error. This chain connects TRBV7-2 to TRBJ1-1, with a possible D match to TRBD1 (5 bases). The CDR3 extends over 13 amino acids. CDR1 and CDR2 from the germline V gene are SGHTA and FQGNSA. The V and J ends lost 3 bases and 0 bases respectively, with 5 bases between them. Here the CDR3 reads CASSLTVNTEAFL. For the CDR3, the DNA is TGTGCCAGCAGCTTGACAGTGAACACTGAAGCTTTCCTT.

CDR3 protein: CASSGWWEGGNTIYF. For the CDR3, the DNA is TGTGCCAGCAGCGGGTGGTGGGAGGGTGGAAACACCATATATTTT. The rearrangement joins TRBV5-4 to TRBJ1-3; no reliable D call. Germline-derived CDR1 and CDR2 are SGHNT and YYREEE (reference sequence). The CDR3 runs to 15 residues. Trimming cost V 4 bases and J 3 bases, with 14 bases left between them.

A single count supports this clone. This chain connects TRBV4-2 to TRBJ1-1; no clear D gene. This CDR3 has 13 residues. The germline V gene has CDR1 LGHNA and CDR2 YNFKEQ. V gave up 6 bases and J gave up 1 base, with 9 bases separating them. CDR3 nucleotides: TGTGCCAGCAGTCTAGAGAGGAACACTGAAGCTTTCTTT. It codes for CASSLERNTEAFF.

The chain recombines TRBV6-5 with TRBJ1-4; D ambiguous. There are 14 residues in the CDR3. Trimming cost V 7 bases and J 6 bases, with 15 bases left between them. Germline V gene lookup returns CDR1 MNHEY and CDR2 SVGAGI. CDR3 loop: CASKRLALYEKLFF. The CDR3 DNA sequence: TGTGCCAGCAAACGACTCGCCCTCTATGAAAAACTGTTTTTT.